A selection of T cell receptor beta chains follows, all from one sample in a study of T cell responses to AZD1222 COVID-19 vaccine. TCRdb's copy holds only in-frame clones and misses some; the assay was immunoSEQ multiplex PCR. The profile covers about 99,000 clones, with roughly 92% appearing a single time and 7.5% to 9.5% taken by the ten largest. This specimen consisted of peripheral blood, obtained 28 days after the second AZD1222 dose. The receptors originated from an adult who received the AZD1222 COVID-19 vaccine. The CDR3 runs from the conserved cysteine through the conserved F or W. The order of the fields is clone size, D gene, V gene, J gene, CDR3 DNA, CDR3 protein. A D gene is named only where the DNA matches it firmly. Not every row has a clone size; where given, it reads once, few, many or a size class.

size: -; D: -; V: TRBV28; J: TRBJ1-6; DNA: TGTGCCAGCAGTAACACTAGGGCAGGGGCGTTTCGTTCACCCCTCCACTTT; CDR3: CASSNTRAGAFRSPLHF
size: once; D: -; V: TRBV11-2; J: TRBJ1-1; DNA: TGTGCCAGCAGCTCTCCTTCGGAAGCTTTCTTT; CDR3: CASSSPSEAFF
size: -; D: -; V: TRBV30; J: TRBJ1-3; DNA: TGTGCCTGGAGTGTATCCGGAAACACCATATATTTT; CDR3: CAWSVSGNTIYF
size: -; D: TRBD2; V: TRBV6-6; J: TRBJ2-2; DNA: TGTGCCAGCAGATGGACTAGCGGGAACACCGGGGAGCTGTTTTTT; CDR3: CASRWTSGNTGELFF
size: -; D: -; V: TRBV7-9; J: TRBJ2-1; DNA: TGTGCCAGCAGCTTAGGGCCTGGAGAGCAGTTCTTC; CDR3: CASSLGPGEQFF
size: -; D: -; V: TRBV7-2; J: TRBJ1-2; DNA: TGTGCCAGCAGCTTAAAGACAGACCTCTATGGCTACACCTTC; CDR3: CASSLKTDLYGYTF
size: -; D: TRBD2; V: TRBV29-1; J: TRBJ2-1; DNA: TGCAGCGTGGCCGGGACTAGCGGGTACAATGAGCAGTTCTTC; CDR3: CSVAGTSGYNEQFF
size: few; D: -; V: TRBV6-2/TRBV6-3; J: TRBJ2-7; DNA: TGTGCCAGCAGTTACGTGGCCCAGGGCTCCAACTACGAGCAGTACTTC; CDR3: CASSYVAQGSNYEQYF
size: -; D: TRBD2; V: TRBV19; J: TRBJ2-7; DNA: TGTGCCAGTAGTATGCTAGCGGGAGGTCGCGAGCAGTACTTC; CDR3: CASSMLAGGREQYF
size: -; D: -; V: TRBV7-2; J: TRBJ1-2; DNA: TGTGCCAGCAGCGTCCTGCCTGGGGCGGGCTATGGCTACACCTTC; CDR3: CASSVLPGAGYGYTF
size: few; D: -; V: TRBV27; J: TRBJ1-2; DNA: TGTGCCAGCAGTGGGTTTTTGGGACTGGGCTTTGAGGGGTACACCTTC; CDR3: CASSGFLGLGFEGYTF
size: -; D: -; V: TRBV7-2; J: TRBJ2-7; DNA: TGTGCCAGCAGCTCAAGCGCGTCCTACGAGCAGTACTTC; CDR3: CASSSSASYEQYF
size: -; D: -; V: TRBV19; J: TRBJ1-1; DNA: TGTGCCAGTATCCGAACGAACACTGAAGCTTTCTTT; CDR3: CASIRTNTEAFF
size: -; D: TRBD1; V: TRBV19; J: TRBJ2-5; DNA: TGTGCCAGTAGTACTCGGACAGGGGGCGGGGAGACCCAGTACTTC; CDR3: CASSTRTGGGETQYF
size: -; D: -; V: TRBV7-9; J: TRBJ2-3; DNA: TGTGCCAGCAGCTTAAGCTGGGAATCAGATACGCAGTATTTT; CDR3: CASSLSWESDTQYF
size: -; D: TRBD2; V: TRBV3-1/TRBV3-2; J: TRBJ2-7; DNA: TGTGCCAGCAGCACCGGGACTAGGTCCTACGAGCAGTACTTC; CDR3: CASSTGTRSYEQYF
size: once; D: TRBD1; V: TRBV3-1/TRBV3-2; J: TRBJ1-3; DNA: TGTGCCAGCAGCCAAGATTCAGGGGGAGGAAACACCATATATTTT; CDR3: CASSQDSGGGNTIYF
size: once; D: -; V: TRBV2; J: TRBJ2-1; DNA: TGTGCCAGCAGTGAATTGGGGCAGCCAAATGAGCAGTTCTTC; CDR3: CASSELGQPNEQFF
size: -; D: -; V: TRBV7-9; J: TRBJ1-1; DNA: TGTGCCAGCAGCTATGACAACGAAGGGACTGAAGCTTTCTTT; CDR3: CASSYDNEGTEAFF
size: -; D: -; V: TRBV5-6; J: TRBJ1-2; DNA: TGTGCCAGCAGCTTGGGACATCGAAAAACTAACTATGGCTACACCTTC; CDR3: CASSLGHRKTNYGYTF
size: -; D: -; V: TRBV28; J: TRBJ1-3; DNA: TGTGCCAGCAGTTTATTTTCCCCGGGATCCTCTGGAAACACCATATATTTT; CDR3: CASSLFSPGSSGNTIYF
size: -; D: TRBD1; V: TRBV24-1; J: TRBJ1-2; DNA: TGTGCCACCAGTGGTCCGCGACAGGGGACAGATGGCTACACCTTC; CDR3: CATSGPRQGTDGYTF
size: -; D: TRBD1; V: TRBV9; J: TRBJ2-5; DNA: TGTGCCAGCAGCGTTGACAGGGAAGAGACCCAGTACTTC; CDR3: CASSVDREETQYF
size: -; D: -; V: TRBV6-1; J: TRBJ2-7; DNA: TGTGCCAGCAGTGCCAGCGCAGGGCCCCAAGGCTACGAGCAGTACTTC; CDR3: CASSASAGPQGYEQYF
size: -; D: -; V: TRBV20-1; J: TRBJ1-2; DNA: TGCAGTGCTAGCGCTGGGAGTGGCTACACCTTC; CDR3: CSASAGSGYTF
size: -; D: -; V: TRBV4-1; J: TRBJ1-1; DNA: TGCGCCAGCAGCCCCCGGGGCAGAACTGAAGCTTTCTTT; CDR3: CASSPRGRTEAFF
size: -; D: TRBD2; V: TRBV11-2; J: TRBJ2-7; DNA: TGTGCCAGCAGCCCGGGGGACTACCGAGGCGAGCAGTACTTC; CDR3: CASSPGDYRGEQYF
size: -; D: -; V: TRBV5-4; J: TRBJ2-4; DNA: TGTGCCAGCAGCCGAGGGGCGGACAAAGCCAAAAACATTCAGTACTTC; CDR3: CASSRGADKAKNIQYF
size: -; D: TRBD1; V: TRBV28; J: TRBJ1-5; DNA: TGTGCCAGCAGTTTACAGGGGGCGCATCAGCCCCAGCATTTT; CDR3: CASSLQGAHQPQHF
size: -; D: TRBD2; V: TRBV6-5; J: TRBJ2-7; DNA: TGTGCCAGCAGTATCCCCCGGACCCGCGGGGGAGAGCAGTACTTC; CDR3: CASSIPRTRGGEQYF
size: -; D: TRBD1; V: TRBV6-5; J: TRBJ2-7; DNA: TGTGCCAGCAGTACAGGGGGCGCCGGTTACGAGCAGTACTTC; CDR3: CASSTGGAGYEQYF
size: -; D: -; V: TRBV18; J: TRBJ1-2; DNA: TGTGCCAGCTCACCGACAGCTATTAGCTATGGCTACACCTTC; CDR3: CASSPTAISYGYTF
size: -; D: TRBD1; V: TRBV5-1; J: TRBJ1-4; DNA: TGCGCCAGCAGCTTGACCGGGACAGGGGGTGAAAAACTGTTTTTT; CDR3: CASSLTGTGGEKLFF
size: -; D: -; V: TRBV6-5; J: TRBJ1-4; DNA: TGTGCCAGCAGGCGGGGAGGAGCAACTAATGAAAAACTGTTTTTT; CDR3: CASRRGGATNEKLFF
size: -; D: TRBD1; V: TRBV25-1; J: TRBJ2-2; DNA: TGTGCCAGGAGGGACAGGGGACTAGGGAACCCCGGGGAGCTGTTTTTT; CDR3: CARRDRGLGNPGELFF
size: -; D: -; V: TRBV3-1/TRBV3-2; J: TRBJ1-2; DNA: TGTGCCAGCAGCCAAGATCTGGGCCGAGAGCCCACCTTC; CDR3: CASSQDLGREPTF
size: few; D: -; V: TRBV9; J: TRBJ2-1; DNA: TGTGCCAGCAGCGGAACTGGGGGAATCCTAGATGAGCAGTTCTTC; CDR3: CASSGTGGILDEQFF
size: -; D: -; V: TRBV5-1; J: TRBJ1-1; DNA: TGCGCCAGCAGCTTAACCGACAGAGACACTGAAGCTTTCTTT; CDR3: CASSLTDRDTEAFF
size: once; D: -; V: TRBV27; J: TRBJ1-6; DNA: TGTGCCAGCAGTTTTGCGGGATCCCTCCACTTT; CDR3: CASSFAGSLHF
size: -; D: -; V: TRBV6-5; J: TRBJ2-6; DNA: TGTGCCAGCAGTTACAGGGGTACAGGGGCCAACGTCCTGACTTTC; CDR3: CASSYRGTGANVLTF
size: -; D: -; V: TRBV9; J: TRBJ2-7; DNA: TGTGCCAGCAGCTCCCGAACCGGGGGCTACGAGCAGTACTTC; CDR3: CASSSRTGGYEQYF
size: -; D: -; V: TRBV5-1; J: TRBJ1-5; DNA: TGCGCCAGCAGTCCGGACGGGAATAGCAATCAGCCCCAGCATTTT; CDR3: CASSPDGNSNQPQHF
size: -; D: -; V: TRBV19; J: TRBJ2-2; DNA: TGTGCCAGTAGTCAGACAGTCTCCGGGGAGCTGTTTTTT; CDR3: CASSQTVSGELFF
size: -; D: -; V: TRBV6-1; J: TRBJ1-5; DNA: TGTGCCAGCAGTGAACTAAGGCGGACTAATCAGCCCCAGCATTTT; CDR3: CASSELRRTNQPQHF
size: -; D: TRBD2; V: TRBV18; J: TRBJ2-3; DNA: TGTGCCAGCTCACCAGGGACTAGCGGGTTTGGCGATACGCAGTATTTT; CDR3: CASSPGTSGFGDTQYF
size: -; D: -; V: TRBV29-1; J: TRBJ2-1; DNA: TGCAGCGTGAGGGACTACAATGAGCAGTTCTTC; CDR3: CSVRDYNEQFF
size: once; D: -; V: TRBV29-1; J: TRBJ2-7; DNA: TGCAGCGTAGGCGGGTACGAGCAGTACTTC; CDR3: CSVGGYEQYF
size: -; D: -; V: TRBV28; J: TRBJ2-7; DNA: TGTGCCAGCAGTTTTCGGCAGTCCTACGAGCAGTACTTC; CDR3: CASSFRQSYEQYF
size: once; D: -; V: TRBV27; J: TRBJ1-5; DNA: TGTGCCAGCAGTTTTCAGGGCAATCAGCCCCAGCATTTT; CDR3: CASSFQGNQPQHF
size: -; D: -; V: TRBV6-5; J: TRBJ2-7; DNA: TGTGCCAGCAGCCTTTTATTCGCGGCCTCCTACGAGCAGTACTTC; CDR3: CASSLLFAASYEQYF
size: -; D: TRBD1; V: TRBV5-1; J: TRBJ2-5; DNA: TGCGCCAGCAGGTCCGGGACAGGATCCCCAGAGACCCAGTACTTC; CDR3: CASRSGTGSPETQYF
size: once; D: -; V: TRBV7-9; J: TRBJ2-5; DNA: TGTGCCAGCAGCCGAGGACTAAACCCGGAGACCCAGTACTTC; CDR3: CASSRGLNPETQYF
size: -; D: TRBD1; V: TRBV28; J: TRBJ1-1; DNA: TGTGCCAGCAGTACACCAGGACAGGCGAGAATTTCTTTCTTT; CDR3: CASSTPGQARISFF
size: -; D: TRBD1; V: TRBV28; J: TRBJ1-1; DNA: TGTGCCAGCGGGACAGGGGCAATGAACACTGAAGCTTTCTTT; CDR3: CASGTGAMNTEAFF